These 32 T cell receptor beta chains were sequenced from one sample in a study of low-dose radiotherapy and immunotherapy resistance in tumors. First-strand cDNA used TRAV- and TRBV-specific primers, covering alpha and beta chains. With a constant-region primer and a V-primer adapter, TCRs were subjected to around 20 PCR cycles of amplification. One entry per CDR3 protein results from TCRdb running MiXCR on the reads. The sample holds roughly 13,000 distinct CDR3 sequences, approximately 57% seen once. Receptors originate from a human donor with advanced metastatic prostate, ovarian, gallbladder or colorectal cancer (not recorded which). This table probably holds off-target reads from a library built for another chain.

The chain is built from TRBV29-1 and TRBJ1-1; D is uncertain. V gave up 4 bases and J gave up 0 bases, with 9 bases separating them. This CDR3 is 13 amino acids long. Germline lookup yields CDR1 SQVTM and CDR2 ANQGSEA. CDR3 sequence reads: CSVAAQMNTEAFF. CDR3 sequence (DNA): TGCAGCGTTGCTGCCCAGATGAACACTGAAGCTTTCTTT.

The chain employs TRBV4-1 and TRBJ2-5; 7 nucleotides line up with TRBD2. V was clipped by 3 bases and J by 5 bases; unmatched bases: 6. CDR3 size: 14 residues. Germline V lookup: CDR1 MGHRA, CDR2 YSYEKL. CDR3 nucleotides: TGCGCCAGCAGCCAGTGGCTAGCGGCGGAGACCCAGTACTTC. Amino acids: CASSQWLAAETQYF.

This clonotype is categorized as medium-sized. The chain joins TRBV11-2 to TRBJ2-7, with D perhaps matching TRBD1 (6 bases). CDR1 and CDR2 from the germline V gene are SGHAT and FQNNGV. The CDR3 sequence is 14 residues long. V lost 6 bases and J 2 bases, leaving 14 bases between the germline ends. The CDR3 loop is CASRRLQGPYEQYF. The CDR3 nucleotides are TGTGCCAGCAGACGACTCCAGGGGCCCTACGAGCAGTACTTC.

This chain joins TRBV12-3 or TRBV12-4 and TRBJ1-2; perhaps TRBD1 as D (6 bases). The CDR3 sequence is 16 residues long. Trimming pared 2 bases from V and 7 bases from J, leaving 20 bases between. The CDR3 sequence: CASSLTTNRVVAGYTF. The CDR3 DNA reads as TGTGCCAGCAGTTTAACCACGAACAGGGTAGTGGCTGGCTACACCTTC.

The chain has TRBV4-2 and TRBJ2-1; 11 bases line up with TRBD2. CDR3 size: 16 residues. Germline V CDR1 and CDR2: LGHNA, YNFKEQ. J was trimmed by 7 bases and V by 1 base; bases with no gene match: 6. CDR3 amino acids: CASSQAASGGWNEQFF. For the CDR3, the DNA is TGTGCCAGCAGCCAAGCGGCTAGCGGGGGGTGGAATGAGCAGTTCTTC.

This clonotype was recorded a few times. V gene TRBV6-2 or TRBV6-3 combines with J gene TRBJ2-1; TRBD2 matches 11 bases. Germline V lookup: CDR1 MNHEY, CDR2 SVGEGT. The CDR3 spans 15 residues. V lost 6 bases, J lost 2 bases, and 3 bases stayed unmatched. CDR3 nucleotide sequence: TGTGCCAGCAGAGAACTAGCGGGAGCCTACAATGAGCAGTTCTTC. Amino acid sequence: CASRELAGAYNEQFF.

The CDR3 DNA reads TGTGCCAGCAGTTTGTCCCTCTATCAAACTGGGAGCGGGATTTCCACAGATACGCAGTATTTT. It encodes CASSLSLYQTGSGISTDTQYF. The chain recombines TRBV28 with TRBJ2-3, with TRBD2 matching over 7 bases. J was trimmed by 2 bases and V by 3 bases; bases with no gene match: 23. The CDR3 contains 21 residues. CDR1 and CDR2 (germline): MDHEN, SYDVKM.

The J gene is TRBJ1-5, the V gene TRBV28, with 8 bases aligning to TRBD1. Germline lookup yields CDR1 MDHEN and CDR2 SYDVKM. V lost 4 bases to trimming and J lost 9 bases; unmatched junction nucleotides: 11. The CDR3 runs to 15 residues. DNA of the CDR3: TGTGCCAGCAGTTCGATGGGACAGGCGGGGTGGCCCCAGCATTTT. The encoded protein is CASSSMGQAGWPQHF.

V is TRBV7-2 and J is TRBJ1-1, with D unclear. This CDR3 spans 13 amino acids. In germline, CDR1 is SGHTA, CDR2 FQGNSA. V was trimmed by 5 bases and J by 5 bases, leaving 12 bases between them. CDR3 protein: CASSTTGRTEAFF. The DNA for the CDR3 is TGTGCCAGCAGCACCACGGGGAGGACTGAAGCTTTCTTT. Using reference TRBV7-2 and TRBJ1-1 for the parts outside the CDR3, the full variable domain is GAGVSQSPSNKVTEKGKDVELRCDPISGHTALYWYRQSLGQGLEFLIYFQGNSAPDKSGLPSDRFSAERTGGSVSTLTIQRTQQEDSAVYLCASSTTGRTEAFFGQGTRLTVV.

V usage is TRBV28 and J usage is TRBJ2-3; no firm D call. Germline CDR1 MDHEN, CDR2 SYDVKM. The CDR3 totals 12 residues. V dropped 7 bases and J dropped 12 bases, with 17 bases sitting between them. Written as DNA, the CDR3 is TGTGCCAGCATCTCGGACCTCTCGCGTCAGTATTTT. This gives the protein CASISDLSRQYF. The full variable domain, completed using reference TRBV28 and TRBJ2-3, is DVKVTQSSRYLVKRTGEKVFLECVQDMDHENMFWYRQDPGLGLRLIYFSYDVKMKEKGDIPEGYSVSREKKERFSLILESASTNQTSMYLCASISDLSRQYFGPGTRLTVL.

The chain recombines TRBV20-1 with TRBJ2-1; D gene unclear. Deletions cut 6 bases from V and 6 bases from J, with 18 bases between. This CDR3 spans 14 amino acids. The V gene's germline CDR1 is DFQATT and CDR2 SNEGSKA (reference sequence). The CDR3 here is CSARRADYSNEQFF. In DNA form, the CDR3 reads TGCAGTGCCCGTAGGGCAGATTACAGCAATGAGCAGTTCTTC.

The CDR3 DNA reads TGTGCCAGCAGCTTTGTTTCGGGGAACACTGAAGCTTTCTTT. This gives the protein CASSFVSGNTEAFF. The chain is built from TRBV13 and TRBJ1-1; D not certain. The CDR3 has 14 residues. Germline CDR1 PRHDT, CDR2 FYEKMQ (reference sequence). The germline V and J ends were trimmed by 3 bases and 1 base, with 9 bases remaining between them.

CDR3 DNA sequence: TGTGCCAGCAGTGAGAATCCGAACACTGAAGCTTTCTTT. This codes for CASSENPNTEAFF. V is TRBV2 and J is TRBJ1-1; no definite D call. The CDR3 length is 13 residues. Germline CDR1 reads SNHLY; CDR2 reads FYNNEI. Trimming took 3 bases from V and 1 from J, leaving 6 bases between them.

The chain uses TRBV5-4 and TRBJ2-1; 9 bases agree with TRBD2. There are 15 residues in the CDR3. J was trimmed by 6 bases and V by 3 bases; bases with no gene match: 7. CDR1 SGHNT and CDR2 YYREEE come from the germline V gene (reference sequence). CDR3: CASSWSSGASNEQFF. The CDR3 region has the DNA TGTGCCAGCAGCTGGTCTAGCGGGGCCTCCAATGAGCAGTTCTTC.

The chain has TRBV19 and TRBJ2-1; 9 nucleotides agree with TRBD2. This CDR3 has 13 residues. Germline lookup yields CDR1 LNHDA and CDR2 SQIVND (reference sequence). V shed 7 bases, J shed 9 bases, and the junction held 7 bases outside the gene matches. For the CDR3, the DNA is TGTGCCAGTAAAGTTGCGGGAGGGGGTGAGCAGTTCTTC. Translation: CASKVAGGGEQFF.

V usage is TRBV11-2 and J usage is TRBJ1-2, with D perhaps matching TRBD1 (6 bases). V shed 2 bases and J shed 4 bases, with 14 bases lying between them. This CDR3 comprises 15 residues. The germline gives CDR1 SGHAT, CDR2 FQNNGV. CDR3 in amino acids: CASSLIQGNSYGYTF. CDR3 DNA: TGTGCCAGCAGCTTAATACAGGGAAATAGCTATGGCTACACCTTC.

V is TRBV28 and J is TRBJ2-3; D perhaps matches TRBD1 (5 bases). CDR1 and CDR2 (germline): MDHEN, SYDVKM. The V end lost 3 bases, the J end lost 4 bases, and 11 bases lay between the germline ends. The CDR3 runs to 14 residues. The CDR3 region is CASSLVQGADTQYF. The CDR3 bases are TGTGCCAGCAGTTTGGTGCAGGGTGCAGATACGCAGTATTTT.

The chain has TRBV12-3 or TRBV12-4 and TRBJ2-1; D ambiguous. Trimming stripped 8 bases from V and 8 bases from J, with 10 bases between. The CDR3 extends over 11 amino acids. The chain's CDR3 is CASRYLDEQFF. In DNA form, the CDR3 reads TGTGCCAGCCGTTATCTGGATGAGCAGTTCTTC.

The chain couples TRBV7-9 to TRBJ2-7; 8 bases agree with TRBD1. J was trimmed by 5 bases and V by 1 base; bases with no gene match: 7. There are 15 residues in the CDR3. Germline CDR1 reads SEHNR; CDR2 reads FQNEAQ (reference sequence). CDR3 sequence: CASSLVSGQGHEQYF. The CDR3 DNA reads as TGTGCCAGCAGCTTAGTATCCGGACAGGGACACGAGCAGTACTTC.

The V call is TRBV5-4, the J call TRBJ2-1, with 7 bases lining up with TRBD2. Germline-derived CDR1 and CDR2 are SGHNT and YYREEE (reference sequence). CDR3 size: 16 residues. Trimming took 0 bases from V and 9 from J; bases not matched to a gene: 12. DNA of the CDR3: TGTGCCAGCAGCTTGGAATGGTTGGCGGGAGTTGGTGAGCAGTTCTTC. It specifies CASSLEWLAGVGEQFF.

This chain links TRBV2 with TRBJ1-1; D unclear. CDR3 length equals 11 residues. V was pared by 6 bases and J by 6 bases, with 8 bases between. From germline, CDR1 is SNHLY and CDR2 FYNNEI. CDR3 sequence: CASRGGPEAFF. The CDR3 DNA follows: TGTGCCAGCAGAGGTGGTCCTGAAGCTTTCTTT.

This clonotype has only a few counts. The chain carries TRBV28 and TRBJ1-2, with TRBD1 as a possible D gene (5 bases). V lost 7 bases and J lost 0, with 12 bases in between. Germline loops: CDR1 MDHEN, CDR2 SYDVKM. CDR3 size: 14 residues. The CDR3 DNA follows: TGTGCCAGCACCTTGACACAGGCTAACTATGGCTACACCTTC. It translates to CASTLTQANYGYTF.

This clonotype was observed a few times. The J gene is TRBJ1-2, the V gene TRBV28; possible D gene TRBD1, 6 bases. This CDR3 has 12 amino acids. V was cut by 7 bases and J by 2 bases, with 8 bases left in between. Per the germline V gene, CDR1 is MDHEN and CDR2 is SYDVKM. The CDR3 protein is CASTQGNYGYTF. The CDR3 nucleotides read TGTGCCAGCACACAGGGCAACTATGGCTACACCTTC.

The V and J genes are TRBV6-1 and TRBJ2-3, with D unresolved. The CDR3 totals 11 residues. Germline V gene data show CDR1 as MNHNS and CDR2 as SASEGT. The V end was cut by 5 bases, the J end by 6 bases, with 6 bases between. CDR3 bases: TGTGCCAGCAGTTCCGATGATACGCAGTATTTT. As protein: CASSSDDTQYF.

This clonotype came up once. This chain links TRBV6-8 with TRBJ2-1; perhaps TRBD2 as D (6 bases). The V gene lost 8 bases and the J gene lost 6 bases, with 8 bases spanning the gap. There are 11 residues in the CDR3. Germline lookup yields CDR1 MNHGY and CDR2 SAAAGT. The CDR3 sequence: CASVGGNEQFF. The CDR3 DNA reads TGTGCCAGCGTCGGGGGCAATGAGCAGTTCTTC.

The CDR3 DNA follows: TGTGCCACCAGCAGAGTTTATGGTTACCCGGGAGGCTACACCTTC. Protein sequence: CATSRVYGYPGGYTF. The chain links TRBV15 to TRBJ1-2; D remains unclear. Germline V gene sequence: CDR1 LNHNV, CDR2 YYDKDF (reference sequence). V shed 1 base and J shed 8 bases, with 17 bases lying between them. This CDR3 contains 15 residues.

This clonotype was seen a single time. The CDR3 sequence: CASMASTDTQYF. Written as DNA, the CDR3 is TGTGCCAGCATGGCTAGCACAGATACGCAGTATTTT. The chain is built from TRBV6-2 or TRBV6-3 and TRBJ2-3; no firm D call. Per the germline V gene, CDR1 is MNHEY and CDR2 is SVGEGT. This CDR3 has 12 residues. The V end was cut by 7 bases, the J end by 0 bases, with 5 bases between.

In this sample, this clonotype turned up a few times. CDR3: CASSQELGRETQYF. DNA for the CDR3: TGCGCCAGCAGCCAGGAACTAGGGAGGGAGACGCAGTATTTT. The genes are TRBV4-3 and TRBJ2-3, with 7 positions matching TRBD2. The CDR3 runs to 14 residues. After removal of 3 bases from V and 9 bases from J, the junction contained 9 bases not matched to a gene. In germline, CDR1 is LGHNA, CDR2 YSLEER.

The rearrangement uses TRBV29-1 and TRBJ2-7; a weak D match, TRBD1 (6 bases). Germline V gene sequence: CDR1 SQVTM, CDR2 ANQGSEA. The length of the CDR3 is 16 residues. V dropped 4 bases and J dropped 1 base, with 20 bases sitting between them. The chain's CDR3 is CSVARSGPGESYEQYF. As DNA, the CDR3 is TGCAGCGTTGCGCGGTCGGGGCCAGGGGAATCCTACGAGCAGTACTTC.

The rearrangement links TRBV4-1 to TRBJ2-1, with D tentatively TRBD2 (6 bases). CDR3 length: 16 residues. The germline V and J ends were trimmed by 0 bases and 10 bases, with 19 bases remaining between them. The V gene's germline CDR1 is MGHRA and CDR2 YSYEKL. CDR3 sequence reads: CASSQDRTSSRGEQFF. The CDR3 nucleotides read TGCGCCAGCAGCCAAGATCGTACTAGCTCACGAGGGGAGCAGTTCTTC.

This clonotype was counted only a few times. J is TRBJ1-6 and V is TRBV20-1, with 8 bases aligning to TRBD1. The CDR3 is 13 residues long. V lost 5 bases to trimming and J lost 10 bases; unmatched junction nucleotides: 7. Per the germline V gene, CDR1 is DFQATT and CDR2 is SNEGSKA (reference sequence). DNA of the CDR3: TGCAGTGCTTCGACAGGGGATGGGTCACCCCTCCACTTT. It is translated as CSASTGDGSPLHF.

This sequence joins TRBV20-1 and TRBJ2-4; the match to TRBD2 covers 10 bases. Per germline, CDR1 DFQATT and CDR2 SNEGSKA (reference sequence). The CDR3 has 18 residues. J was trimmed by 2 bases and V by 0 bases; bases with no gene match: 10. CDR3 coding DNA: TGCAGTGCTAGAGACACGACTAGCGGGTTGGGAACCAAAAACATTCAGTACTTC. The encoded protein is CSARDTTSGLGTKNIQYF.